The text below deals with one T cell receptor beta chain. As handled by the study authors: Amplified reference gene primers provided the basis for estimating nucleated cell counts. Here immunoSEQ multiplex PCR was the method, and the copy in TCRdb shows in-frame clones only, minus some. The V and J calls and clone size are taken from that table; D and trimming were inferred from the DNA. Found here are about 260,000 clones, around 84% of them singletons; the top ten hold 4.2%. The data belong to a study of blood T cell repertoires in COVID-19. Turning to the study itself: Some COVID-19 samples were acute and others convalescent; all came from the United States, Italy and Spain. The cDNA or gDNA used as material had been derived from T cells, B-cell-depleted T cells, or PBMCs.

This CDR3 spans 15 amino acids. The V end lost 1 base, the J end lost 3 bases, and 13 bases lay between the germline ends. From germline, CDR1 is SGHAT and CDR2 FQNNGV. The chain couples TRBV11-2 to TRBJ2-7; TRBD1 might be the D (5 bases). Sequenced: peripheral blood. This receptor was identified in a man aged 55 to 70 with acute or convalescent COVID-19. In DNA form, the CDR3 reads TGTGCCAGCAGCTTAGGGGCAGGGTCGAACTACGAGCAGTACTTC. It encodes CASSLGAGSNYEQYF.